The rows below give T cell receptor beta chains drawn from one sample of a study of blood T cell repertoires in COVID-19. Clones were sequenced by immunoSEQ multiplex PCR, and TCRdb holds only the in-frame ones, with some missing. Among about 140,000 clones, 80% were seen once, and the ten largest hold approximately 3.5%. Material for sequencing was peripheral blood. The receptors were gathered from a man in his 70s who had recovered from COVID-19. Each CDR3 is given with its conserved first and last residue. The D gene is left open where the match is weak. The size entry is marked missing in some rows and otherwise reads once, few, many or a size class.

j_gene	v_gene	abundance	d_gene	CDR3nt	CDR3aa
TRBJ1-5	TRBV25-1	.	TRBD1	TGTGCCAGCAGCCTGACAGGGGGCAATCAGCCCCAGCATTTT	CASSLTGGNQPQHF
TRBJ1-2	TRBV30	.	TRBD1	TGTGCCTGGAGTGCAGGACAGGGGGGTGGCTACACCTTC	CAWSAGQGGGYTF
TRBJ2-3	TRBV5-1	.	TRBD2	TGCGCCAGCATGGGTAGCGGGAGTGATACGCAGTATTTT	CASMGSGSDTQYF
TRBJ1-1	TRBV7-9	.	.	TGTGCCAGCAGATCACTCACCTACACTGAAGCTTTCTTT	CASRSLTYTEAFF
TRBJ1-6	TRBV2	.	.	TGTGCCAGCAAAAGGGGTGGGAATTCACCCCTCCACTTT	CASKRGGNSPLHF
TRBJ1-2	TRBV7-3	.	.	TGTGCCAGCAGCGCAGGGGCTAACTATGGCTACACCTTC	CASSAGANYGYTF
TRBJ2-2	TRBV4-3	.	TRBD2	TGCGCCAGCAGCCAAGTTGGGAGGGAGGCGAACACCGGGGAGCTGTTTTTT	CASSQVGREANTGELFF
TRBJ2-1	TRBV2	.	.	TGTGCCAGCACAGGAGGGTTCGGTGAGCAGTTCTTC	CASTGGFGEQFF
TRBJ2-1	TRBV5-6	.	TRBD2	TGTGCCAGCAGCTCGACTAGCGGGACTTACCTTCAGTTCTTC	CASSSTSGTYLQFF
TRBJ2-7	TRBV4-1	many	TRBD2	TGCGCCAGCAGCCAAGGAACTAGCGGGAGGGCCTACGAGCAGTACTTC	CASSQGTSGRAYEQYF
TRBJ2-7	TRBV30	.	.	TGTGCCTGGAGTGCACAGGGTGAGCAGTACTTC	CAWSAQGEQYF
TRBJ1-2	TRBV2	.	.	TGTGCCAGCAGCCCCAATCAGGGGAATGGCTACACCTTC	CASSPNQGNGYTF
TRBJ2-4	TRBV6-2/TRBV6-3	once	TRBD2	TGTGCCAGCAACCCCGGGACTAGCGGGAAAAACATTCAGTACTTC	CASNPGTSGKNIQYF
TRBJ2-1	TRBV27	.	.	TGTGCCAGTAATTACAGGAGCTCCTACAATGAGCAGTTCTTC	CASNYRSSYNEQFF
TRBJ1-1	TRBV5-1	.	.	TGCGCCAGCAGCTTAGACCTAGTCGGGAAGACTGAAGCTTTCTTT	CASSLDLVGKTEAFF
TRBJ2-3	TRBV19	few	.	TGTGCCAGTAGTGACAGGGCGGGGGATACGCAGTATTTT	CASSDRAGDTQYF
TRBJ2-7	TRBV5-1	.	.	TGCGCCAGCAGCTTGGGCAGGGCCTACGAGCAGTACTTC	CASSLGRAYEQYF
TRBJ1-3	TRBV5-1	.	.	TGCGCCAGCAGCTTGGCCGGGGGGCTGGGAAACACCATATATTTT	CASSLAGGLGNTIYF
TRBJ2-1	TRBV5-6	.	TRBD2	TGTGCCAGCAGCTTGCTACTAGCGGTCTCCTACAATGAGCAGTTCTTC	CASSLLLAVSYNEQFF
TRBJ2-7	TRBV3-1/TRBV3-2	.	TRBD2	TGTGCCAGCAGCTTCCGACTAGCGGGAGGTTCCTACGAGCAGTACTTC	CASSFRLAGGSYEQYF
TRBJ2-5	TRBV5-1	.	.	TGCGCCAGCAGCCTACAGGGCTCACGGGAGACCCAGTACTTC	CASSLQGSRETQYF
TRBJ2-2	TRBV29-1	few	.	TGCAGCGTTGAAGGAGAGCGAAGCACCGGGGAGCTGTTTTTT	CSVEGERSTGELFF
TRBJ1-5	TRBV4-2	once	TRBD1	TGTGCCAGCAGCCAACTACAGGGGTCCAATCAGCCCCAGCATTTT	CASSQLQGSNQPQHF
TRBJ2-7	TRBV28	once	TRBD1	TGTGCCAGCAGTCAACGGACAGGGGTCGGCTACGAGCAGTACTTC	CASSQRTGVGYEQYF
TRBJ2-3	TRBV7-2	.	.	TGTGCCAGCAGCTTAAAGTTTGCGGGACTCACCCCCGAGGAGAATACGCAGTATTTT	CASSLKFAGLTPEENTQYF
TRBJ1-3	TRBV10-2	.	.	TGCGCCAGCAGTGAGTTTACAGGTTATACTGGAAACACCATATATTTT	CASSEFTGYTGNTIYF
TRBJ2-1	TRBV5-5	.	TRBD2	TGTGCCAGCAGCCGGTACGCTCTAGCGGGAGATGCTCCCGGTGGTGAGCAGTTCTTC	CASSRYALAGDAPGGEQFF
TRBJ1-1	TRBV7-9	.	.	TGTGCCAGCAGCTCCACAGCCATGAACACTGAAGCTTTCTTT	CASSSTAMNTEAFF
TRBJ2-5	TRBV11-2	.	.	TGTGCCAGCGGCAGACAGAATTCGGAGACCCAGTACTTC	CASGRQNSETQYF
TRBJ2-3	TRBV27	.	TRBD1	TGTGCCAGCAGTGCAACCATGACAGGGGATACGCAGTATTTT	CASSATMTGDTQYF
TRBJ2-1	TRBV5-1	.	.	TGCGCCAGCAGCTTGGCCAGCCAGGGGGGAAATGAGCAGTTCTTC	CASSLASQGGNEQFF